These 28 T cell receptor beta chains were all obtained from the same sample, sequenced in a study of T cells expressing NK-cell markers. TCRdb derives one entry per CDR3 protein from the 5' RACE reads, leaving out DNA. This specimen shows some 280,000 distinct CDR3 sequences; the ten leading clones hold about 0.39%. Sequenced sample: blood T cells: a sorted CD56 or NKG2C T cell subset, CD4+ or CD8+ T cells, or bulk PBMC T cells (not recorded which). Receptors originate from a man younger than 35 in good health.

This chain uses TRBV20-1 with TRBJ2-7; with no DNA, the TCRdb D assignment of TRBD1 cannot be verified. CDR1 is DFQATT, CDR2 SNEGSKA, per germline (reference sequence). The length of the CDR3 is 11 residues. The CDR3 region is CSARGPGVQYF.

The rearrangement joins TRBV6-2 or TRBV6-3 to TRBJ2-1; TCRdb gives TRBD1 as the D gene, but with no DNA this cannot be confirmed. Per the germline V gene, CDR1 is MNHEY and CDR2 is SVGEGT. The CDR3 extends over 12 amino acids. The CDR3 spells CASSSIGTEQFF.

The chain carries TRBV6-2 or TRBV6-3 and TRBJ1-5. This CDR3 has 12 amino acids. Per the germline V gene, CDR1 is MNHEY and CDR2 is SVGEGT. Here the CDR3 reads CASSRADRPQHF.

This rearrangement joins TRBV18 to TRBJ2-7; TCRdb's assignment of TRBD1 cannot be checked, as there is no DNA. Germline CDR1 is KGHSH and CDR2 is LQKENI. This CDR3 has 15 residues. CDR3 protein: CASSPTRDDGYEQYF.

This CDR3 is CASSSPGTGYEQYF. The chain employs TRBV12-3 or TRBV12-4 and TRBJ2-7; TCRdb picks TRBD1, but there is no DNA to check that call. There are 14 residues in the CDR3.

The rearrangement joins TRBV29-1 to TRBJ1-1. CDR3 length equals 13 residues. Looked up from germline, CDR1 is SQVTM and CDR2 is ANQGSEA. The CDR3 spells CSVDWQQNTEAFF. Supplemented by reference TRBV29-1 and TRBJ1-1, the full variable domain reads SAVISQKPSRDICQRGTSLTIQCQVDSQVTMMFWYRQQPGQSLTLIATANQGSEATYESGFVIDKFPISRPNLTFSTLTVSNMSPEDSSIYLCSVDWQQNTEAFFGQGTRLTVV.

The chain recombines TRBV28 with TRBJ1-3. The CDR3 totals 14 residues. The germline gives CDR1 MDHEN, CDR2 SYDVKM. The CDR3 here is CASSGRAYGNTIYF. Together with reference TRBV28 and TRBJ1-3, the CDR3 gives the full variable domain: DVKVTQSSRYLVKRTGEKVFLECVQDMDHENMFWYRQDPGLGLRLIYFSYDVKMKEKGDIPEGYSVSREKKERFSLILESASTNQTSMYLCASSGRAYGNTIYFGEGSWLTVV.

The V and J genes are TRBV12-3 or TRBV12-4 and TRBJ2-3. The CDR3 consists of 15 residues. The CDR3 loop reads CASSRVDRLSDTQYF.

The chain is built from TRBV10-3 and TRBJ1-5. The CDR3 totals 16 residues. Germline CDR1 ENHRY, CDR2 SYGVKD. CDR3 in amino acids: CAISEEGARSNQPQHF.

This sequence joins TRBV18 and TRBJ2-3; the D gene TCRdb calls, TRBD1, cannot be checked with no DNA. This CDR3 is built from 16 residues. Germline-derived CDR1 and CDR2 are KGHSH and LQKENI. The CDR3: CASSPVGTTSTDTQYF.

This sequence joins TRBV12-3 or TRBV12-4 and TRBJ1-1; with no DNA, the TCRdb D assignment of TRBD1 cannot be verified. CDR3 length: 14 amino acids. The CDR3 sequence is CASSRLGRHVRAFF.

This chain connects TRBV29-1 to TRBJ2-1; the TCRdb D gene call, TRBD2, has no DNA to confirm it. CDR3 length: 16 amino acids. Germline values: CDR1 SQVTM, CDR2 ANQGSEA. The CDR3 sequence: CSVTPRLAGPYNEQFF.

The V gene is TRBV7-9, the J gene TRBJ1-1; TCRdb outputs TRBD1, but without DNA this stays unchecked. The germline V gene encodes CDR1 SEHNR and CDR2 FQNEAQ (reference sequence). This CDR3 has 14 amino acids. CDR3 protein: CASSLALGPTEAFF.

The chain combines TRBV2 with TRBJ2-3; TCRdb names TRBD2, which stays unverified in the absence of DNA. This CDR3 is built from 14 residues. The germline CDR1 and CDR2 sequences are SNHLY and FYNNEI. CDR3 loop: CASSGLAGADTQYF.

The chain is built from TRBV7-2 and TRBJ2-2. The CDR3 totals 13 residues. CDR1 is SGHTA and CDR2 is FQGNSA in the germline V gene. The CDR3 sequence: CASSPTHTGELFF.

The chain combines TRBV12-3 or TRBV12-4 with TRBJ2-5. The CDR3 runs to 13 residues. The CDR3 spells CASSAGTKETQYF.

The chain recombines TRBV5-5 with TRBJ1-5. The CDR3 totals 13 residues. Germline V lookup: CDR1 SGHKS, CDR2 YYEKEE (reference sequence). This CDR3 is CASSTGGHQPQHF. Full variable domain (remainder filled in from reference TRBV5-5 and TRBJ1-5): DAGVTQSPTHLIKTRGQQVTLRCSPISGHKSVSWYQQVLGQGPQFIFQYYEKEERGRGNFPDRFSARQFPNYSSELNVNALLLGDSALYLCASSTGGHQPQHFGDGTRLSIL.

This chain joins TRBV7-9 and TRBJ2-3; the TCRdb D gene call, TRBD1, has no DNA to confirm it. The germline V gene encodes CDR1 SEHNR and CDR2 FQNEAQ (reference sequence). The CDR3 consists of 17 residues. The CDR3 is CASSLGGAGRVTDTQYF.

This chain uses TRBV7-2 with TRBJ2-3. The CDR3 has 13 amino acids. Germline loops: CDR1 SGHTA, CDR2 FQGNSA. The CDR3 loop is CASSLAWRDTQYF.

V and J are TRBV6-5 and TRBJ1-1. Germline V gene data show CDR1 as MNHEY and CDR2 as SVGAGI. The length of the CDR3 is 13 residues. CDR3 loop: CASSSALGTEAFF.

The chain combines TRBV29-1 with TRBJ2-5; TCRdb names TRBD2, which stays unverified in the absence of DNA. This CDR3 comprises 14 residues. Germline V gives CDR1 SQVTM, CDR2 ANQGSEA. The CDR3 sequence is CSVEWRRDQETQYF.

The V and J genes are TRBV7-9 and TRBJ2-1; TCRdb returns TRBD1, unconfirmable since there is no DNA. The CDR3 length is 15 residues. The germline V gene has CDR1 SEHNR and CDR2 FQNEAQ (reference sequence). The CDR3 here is CASITKTGTYNEQFF.

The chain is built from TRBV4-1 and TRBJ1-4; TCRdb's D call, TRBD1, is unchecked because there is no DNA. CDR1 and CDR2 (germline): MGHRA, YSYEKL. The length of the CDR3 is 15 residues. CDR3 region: CASSQVERGLEKLFF.

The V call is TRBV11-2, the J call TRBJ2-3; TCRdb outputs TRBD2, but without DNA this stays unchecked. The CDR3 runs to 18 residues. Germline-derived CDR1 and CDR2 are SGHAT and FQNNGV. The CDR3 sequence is CASSLVSPSGGRTDTQYF.

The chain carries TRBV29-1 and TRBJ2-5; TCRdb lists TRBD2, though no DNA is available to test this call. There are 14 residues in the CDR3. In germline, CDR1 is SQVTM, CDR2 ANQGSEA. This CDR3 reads CSVEEWRGRETQYF.

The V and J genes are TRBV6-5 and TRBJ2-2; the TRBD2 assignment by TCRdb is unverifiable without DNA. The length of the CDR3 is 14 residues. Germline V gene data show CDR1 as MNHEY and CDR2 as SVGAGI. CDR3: CASKRVSNTGELFF.

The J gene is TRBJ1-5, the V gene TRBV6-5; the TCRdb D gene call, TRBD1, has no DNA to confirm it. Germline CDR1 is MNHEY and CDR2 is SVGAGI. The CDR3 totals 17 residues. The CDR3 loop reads CASRPGTGGSGNQPQHF.

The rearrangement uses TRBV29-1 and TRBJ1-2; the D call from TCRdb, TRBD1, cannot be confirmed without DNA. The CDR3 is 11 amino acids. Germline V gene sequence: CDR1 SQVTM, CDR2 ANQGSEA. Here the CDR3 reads CSVQGTEGYTF. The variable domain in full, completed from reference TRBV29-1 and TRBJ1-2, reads SAVISQKPSRDICQRGTSLTIQCQVDSQVTMMFWYRQQPGQSLTLIATANQGSEATYESGFVIDKFPISRPNLTFSTLTVSNMSPEDSSIYLCSVQGTEGYTFGSGTRLTVV.